This is a list of T cell receptor beta chains from one sample in a study of blood T cells in healthy people across ages. TCRdb itself ran the 5' RACE reads through MiXCR, one entry per CDR3 protein. This table has hundreds of thousands of distinct CDR3 sequences, around 24% appearing once. These data were likewise used in another study, on T cells of mothers and their children.

Sequenced input: blood. These receptors all stem from a boy between 10 and 17 years old in good health. Both conserved end residues are part of each CDR3. The D gene is left open where the match is weak. The size of a clone is reported for some rows only, either as once, few or many, or as a class for expanded clones.

CDR3 protein	CDR3 DNA	V gene	J gene	D gene	clone size
CSPRGAGREKLFF	TGCAGTCCACGGGGAGCGGGCCGTGAAAAACTGTTTTTT	TRBV20-1	TRBJ1-4	.	.
CASRKSDRTYEQYF	TGTGCCAGCAGGAAATCGGACAGGACCTACGAGCAGTACTTC	TRBV28	TRBJ2-7	TRBD1	few
CATSRPTSGGPEQFF	TGTGCCACCAGCAGACCGACTAGCGGAGGTCCCGAGCAGTTCTTC	TRBV15	TRBJ2-1	TRBD2	.
CASSYSPNEQFF	TGTGCCAGCAGTTACTCTCCAAATGAGCAGTTCTTC	TRBV6-2/TRBV6-3	TRBJ2-1	.	few
CSASLARWGEQFF	TGCAGTGCTAGCCTAGCGCGTTGGGGTGAGCAGTTCTTC	TRBV20-1	TRBJ2-1	.	.
CASSFRGTGTYEQYF	TGTGCCAGCAGTTTCCGTGGGACCGGGACCTACGAGCAGTACTTC	TRBV12-3/TRBV12-4	TRBJ2-7	.	few
CASSPPSGGDGEQYF	TGCGCCAGCAGCCCGCCTTCGGGAGGGGATGGCGAGCAGTACTTC	TRBV4-1	TRBJ2-7	TRBD2	few
CASSLDRGVYGYTF	TGTGCCAGCAGCTTAGACAGGGGGGTCTATGGCTACACCTTC	TRBV7-2	TRBJ1-2	TRBD1	.
CASSLRDNDNEKLFF	TGTGCCAGCTCACTCCGGGACAACGATAATGAAAAACTGTTTTTT	TRBV18	TRBJ1-4	.	few
CASSYQGTRGEKLFF	TGTGCCAGCAGTTACCAAGGGACGAGGGGCGAAAAACTGTTTTTT	TRBV6-5	TRBJ1-4	.	.
CASSDGAGLGSPLHF	TGTGCCAGCAGTGACGGCGCGGGCTTGGGCTCACCCCTCCACTTT	TRBV6-4	TRBJ1-6	.	.
CASGHYEQFF	TGTGCCAGCGGCCATTATGAGCAGTTCTTC	TRBV27	TRBJ2-1	.	few
CASSPGGLGTDTQYF	TGTGCCAGCAGCCCAGGGGGTCTTGGAACAGATACGCAGTATTTT	TRBV11-1	TRBJ2-3	TRBD1	.
CASSGDRVQPISSYNEQFF	TGCGCCAGCAGCGGAGACAGGGTGCAGCCTATATCCTCCTACAATGAGCAGTTCTTC	TRBV5-1	TRBJ2-1	TRBD1	.
CASKEETQYF	TGTGCCAGCAAAGAAGAGACCCAGTACTTC	TRBV28	TRBJ2-5	.	.
CASSETGGNKETQYF	TGTGCCAGCAGTGAGACGGGGGGGAACAAAGAGACCCAGTACTTC	TRBV6-4	TRBJ2-5	TRBD2	.
CASAGRHSTDTQYF	TGTGCCAGTGCCGGGAGGCATAGCACAGATACGCAGTATTTT	TRBV19	TRBJ2-3	TRBD2	.
CASSQAGLNNEQFF	TGTGCCAGCAGCCAAGCGGGACTCAACAATGAGCAGTTCTTC	TRBV4-2	TRBJ2-1	.	few
CASSSYPRGDTGELFF	TGTGCCAGCAGTTCATACCCCCGAGGGGACACCGGGGAGCTGTTTTTT	TRBV28	TRBJ2-2	.	many
CSAKVGLGYNEQFF	TGCAGTGCTAAGGTTGGACTAGGGTACAATGAGCAGTTCTTC	TRBV20-1	TRBJ2-1	TRBD2	many
CASSLMAGANVLTF	TGTGCCAGCAGCTTAATGGCTGGGGCCAACGTCCTGACTTTC	TRBV5-4	TRBJ2-6	.	few
CASSLDGRTAVDQPQHF	TGTGCCAGCAGCTTAGACGGGAGGACAGCGGTCGATCAGCCCCAGCATTTT	TRBV7-2	TRBJ1-5	.	few
CASSFGGTGKYNEQFF	TGTGCCAGCAGTTTTGGAGGGACAGGGAAATACAATGAGCAGTTCTTC	TRBV28	TRBJ2-1	TRBD1	.
CASGQGDPNEKLFF	TGTGCCAGCGGACAGGGGGACCCTAATGAAAAACTGTTTTTT	TRBV7-9	TRBJ1-4	TRBD1	.
CSVAGRVAYNEQFF	TGCAGCGTTGCTGGGCGGGTGGCATACAATGAGCAGTTCTTC	TRBV29-1	TRBJ2-1	.	.
CASSRDNDITTEAFF	TGTGCCAGCTCACGCGATAATGACATTACCACTGAAGCTTTCTTT	TRBV18	TRBJ1-1	.	few